The next 17 T cell receptor beta chains were all read from a single sample in a study of shared clonotypes between healthy human individuals. The repertoire was sequenced with immunoSEQ multiplex PCR; TCRdb's copy has only in-frame clones and lacks some. Of 980,000 or so clones listed, roughly 72% are singletons. The source material was memory CD4+ T cells sorted from blood. The sample's subset: CD45RA-negative fraction. These receptors originate from a man younger than 35 in good health.

This clone was found many times. The V and J genes are TRBV10-2 and TRBJ2-2; no clear D. This CDR3 spans 14 amino acids. V lost 5 bases, J lost 5 bases, and 12 bases lay in between. Germline lookup yields CDR1 WSHSY and CDR2 SAAADI. CDR3 in DNA: TGCGCCAGCAGTCTAACAGAGAGAACCGGGGAGCTGTTTTTT. Protein sequence: CASSLTERTGELFF.

The chain employs TRBV19 and TRBJ2-1; 11 bases map to TRBD2. V was clipped by 3 bases and J by 7 bases; unmatched bases: 8. Per germline, CDR1 LNHDA and CDR2 SQIVND (reference sequence). The CDR3 length is 16 residues. The CDR3 DNA reads TGTGCCAGTAGTATTCTTAGCGGGAGGGCCATTAATGAGCAGTTCTTC. Amino acid sequence: CASSILSGRAINEQFF.

The chain has TRBV7-2 and TRBJ2-2; the D gene is possibly TRBD2 (6 bases). Deletions cut 5 bases from V and 5 bases from J, with 15 bases between. Looked up from germline, CDR1 is SGHTA and CDR2 is FQGNSA. The CDR3 is 15 amino acids. CDR3 sequence reads: CASSVKYGGTGELFF. As DNA, the CDR3 is TGTGCCAGCAGCGTAAAATACGGGGGAACCGGGGAGCTGTTTTTT.

The chain couples TRBV20-1 to TRBJ1-2; no clear D gene. Germline CDR1 is DFQATT and CDR2 is SNEGSKA (reference sequence). Trimming stripped 8 bases from V and 7 bases from J, with 11 bases between. This CDR3 spans 10 amino acids. The DNA for the CDR3 is TGCAGTAACGAATGGGGTGGCTACACCTTC. Its translation: CSNEWGGYTF.

Remarks on this clone: At one boundary the junction diverges from the germline segment, which might be a read error. The genes are TRBV11-2 and TRBJ2-3; D may correspond to TRBD1 or TRBD2 (5 bases each). CDR1 and CDR2 from the germline V gene are SGHAT and FQNNGV. The CDR3 extends over 14 amino acids. The CDR3: CASSLDSAGDTQYF. CDR3 nucleotide sequence: TGTGCCAGCAGCCTAGACAGTGCGGGAGATACGCAGTATTTT.

This chain connects TRBV7-8 to TRBJ2-3; D gene unclear. CDR1 SGHVS and CDR2 FQNEAQ come from the germline V gene. With 1 base removed from V and 0 bases from J, the gap between germline ends came to 2 bases. This CDR3 spans 13 amino acids. CDR3 sequence reads: CASSLVSTDTQYF. The CDR3 nucleotides are TGTGCCAGCAGCTTAGTCAGCACAGATACGCAGTATTTT.

The CDR3 DNA reads TGTGCCAGCGCCGGAGCAGGGAACTATGGCTACACCTTC. Translation gives CASAGAGNYGYTF. The chain carries TRBV5-4 and TRBJ1-2; TRBD1 might be the D (5 bases). Trimming cost V 7 bases and J 2 bases, with 12 bases left between them. Per germline, CDR1 SGHNT and CDR2 YYREEE (reference sequence). The CDR3 consists of 13 residues. Variable domain in full (rest from reference TRBV5-4 and TRBJ1-2): ETGVTQSPTHLIKTRGQQVTLRCSSQSGHNTVSWYQQALGQGPQFIFQYYREEENGRGNFPPRFSGLQFPNYSSELNVNALELDDSALYLCASAGAGNYGYTFGSGTRLTVV.

In its sample, this clone was seen many times. The rearrangement links TRBV5-1 to TRBJ2-7; weak D call: TRBD2 (6 bases). This CDR3 comprises 14 residues. Trimming removed 3 bases at V and 1 base at J, with 11 bases between. Per the germline V gene, CDR1 is SGHRS and CDR2 is YFSETQ. The CDR3 sequence: CASSSATSSYEQYF. The DNA of the CDR3 is TGCGCCAGCAGCTCGGCGACTAGTTCCTACGAGCAGTACTTC.

This chain uses TRBV19 with TRBJ1-1; TRBD1 agrees at 8 bases. The CDR3 runs 14 residues. Trimming took 6 bases from V and 1 from J; bases not matched to a gene: 4. Germline values: CDR1 LNHDA, CDR2 SQIVND (reference sequence). The CDR3 nucleotides are TGTGCCAGTAGCTGGACAGGGAGGAACACTGAAGCTTTCTTT. Protein product: CASSWTGRNTEAFF. The full variable domain, its missing parts supplied by reference TRBV19 and TRBJ1-1, is DGGITQSPKYLFRKEGQNVTLSCEQNLNHDAMYWYRQDPGQGLRLIYYSQIVNDFQKGDIAEGYSVSREKKESFPLTVTSAQKNPTAFYLCASSWTGRNTEAFFGQGTRLTVV.

The V and J genes are TRBV7-9 and TRBJ1-4; 8 positions agree with TRBD1. This CDR3 spans 16 amino acids. Trimming removed 5 bases from V and 0 bases from J; junction bases left unmatched: 5. The germline V gene has CDR1 SEHNR and CDR2 FQNEAQ (reference sequence). The CDR3 bases are TGTGCCAGCAGCCAACCACAGGGGGCAACTAATGAAAAACTGTTTTTT. This sequence encodes CASSQPQGATNEKLFF. Using reference TRBV7-9 and TRBJ1-4 for the parts outside the CDR3, the full variable domain is DTGVSQNPRHKITKRGQNVTFRCDPISEHNRLYWYRQTLGQGPEFLTYFQNEAQLEKSRLLSDRFSAERPKGSFSTLEIQRTEQGDSAMYLCASSQPQGATNEKLFFGSGTQLSVL.

Remarks on this clone: The same CDR3 can be traced to other DNA sequences in this sample. The chain has TRBV6-5 and TRBJ1-1, with D unresolved. The CDR3 spans 15 residues. Trimming took off 0 bases at V and 1 base at J, with 9 bases between the two ends. CDR1 and CDR2 (germline): MNHEY, SVGAGI. The CDR3 is CASSYSRGQNTEAFF. DNA of the CDR3: TGTGCCAGCAGTTACTCGAGAGGGCAGAACACTGAAGCTTTCTTT.

The table lists this clone with a count of one. V gene TRBV18 combines with J gene TRBJ1-1; D is undetermined. This CDR3 has 15 residues. With 0 bases removed from V and 0 bases from J, the gap between germline ends came to 8 bases. The germline V gene encodes CDR1 KGHSH and CDR2 LQKENI. The CDR3 is CASSPPVRMNTEAFF. CDR3 in DNA: TGTGCCAGCTCACCACCGGTCAGGATGAACACTGAAGCTTTCTTT. The entire variable domain, with the rest obtained from reference TRBV18 and TRBJ1-1, is as follows: NAGVMQNPRHLVRRRGQEARLRCSPMKGHSHVYWYRQLPEEGLKFMVYLQKENIIDESGMPKERFSAEFPKEGPSILRIQQVVRGDSAAYFCASSPPVRMNTEAFFGQGTRLTVV.

The V call is TRBV7-3, the J call TRBJ1-1; the D is unclear. V shed 8 bases and J shed 1 base, with 11 bases lying between them. The CDR3 has 13 amino acids. Looked up from germline, CDR1 is SGHTA and CDR2 is FQGTGA. The CDR3 DNA reads TGTGCCAGCCAAAGTGAGGGGAACACTGAAGCTTTCTTT. Protein product: CASQSEGNTEAFF.

The rearrangement links TRBV29-1 to TRBJ1-2; D gene unclear. This CDR3 has 13 residues. In germline, CDR1 is SQVTM, CDR2 ANQGSEA. The ends were cut back, 4 bases at V and 2 bases at J, with 11 bases in the middle. CDR3 sequence (DNA): TGCAGCGTTGCCCCCCAGTCAAACTATGGCTACACCTTC. It is translated as CSVAPQSNYGYTF. The entire variable domain, with the rest obtained from reference TRBV29-1 and TRBJ1-2, is as follows: SAVISQKPSRDICQRGTSLTIQCQVDSQVTMMFWYRQQPGQSLTLIATANQGSEATYESGFVIDKFPISRPNLTFSTLTVSNMSPEDSSIYLCSVAPQSNYGYTFGSGTRLTVV.

The genes are TRBV18 and TRBJ2-3, with D uncertain. CDR3 size: 13 residues. Germline CDR1 reads KGHSH; CDR2 reads LQKENI. The ends were cut back, 3 bases at V and 2 bases at J, with 6 bases in the middle. The CDR3 DNA is TGTGCCAGCTCACCCCCATTCACAGATACGCAGTATTTT. This translates into CASSPPFTDTQYF.

Turning to this clone: A junction end diverges from the germline sequence, so it may reflect a read error. This sequence joins TRBV7-9 and TRBJ1-2; weak D call: TRBD1 (5 bases). The CDR3 consists of 15 residues. Germline-derived CDR1 and CDR2 are SEHNR and FQNEAQ (reference sequence). The CDR3 loop is CASSLRLTDSLPSAF. The CDR3 DNA follows: TGTGCCAGCAGCTTGAGGTTGACTGACAGCCTCCCCTCAGCCTTC. The complete variable domain, with remaining parts taken from reference TRBV7-9 and TRBJ1-2, reads DTGVSQNPRHKITKRGQNVTFRCDPISEHNRLYWYRQTLGQGPEFLTYFQNEAQLEKSRLLSDRFSAERPKGSFSTLEIQRTEQGDSAMYLCASSLRLTDSLPSAFGSGTRLTVV.

On this clone: This sample also contains other DNA sequences that code for the same CDR3. The chain combines TRBV5-1 with TRBJ2-2; D not certain. The CDR3 runs 15 residues. The ends were cut back, 0 bases at V and 2 bases at J, with 8 bases in the middle. Germline values: CDR1 SGHRS, CDR2 YFSETQ. CDR3 nucleotide sequence: TGCGCCAGCAGCTTGGACAGCCCCAACACCGGGGAGCTGTTTTTT. Translated, it gives CASSLDSPNTGELFF.